This TCR beta chain comes out of a study of T cell responses to AZD1222 COVID-19 vaccine. Study context: Second-dose schedules of about 4 or about 12 weeks were combined.

Whole-study results and caveats: Clonal diversity was possibly underestimated, and the donors were mostly white British, with more females.

A note on this clone: Antigen unknown.

Measured with immunoSEQ multiplex PCR; TCRdb has only the in-frame clones, and not every one. The sample records about 160,000 clones, about nine tenths being singletons. V lost 2 bases and J 3 bases, leaving 13 bases between the germline ends. The CDR3 totals 14 residues. The germline V gene encodes CDR1 GTSNPN and CDR2 SVGIG (reference sequence). Sequenced material: peripheral blood, taken on day 0 of AZD1222 vaccination. The receptor's source is an adult in good health. This sequence joins TRBV30 and TRBJ1-1; D might be TRBD1 (6 bases). The CDR3 DNA follows: TGTGCCTGGAGTTGGACAGACGTTTACACTGAAGCTTTCTTT. This codes for CAWSWTDVYTEAFF.